These T cell receptor beta chains were read from a single sample in a study of blood T cell repertoires in COVID-19. The data were produced by immunoSEQ multiplex PCR, yet TCRdb's version contains in-frame clones alone and is incomplete. In the table there are roughly 250,000 clones, about 76% of which are singletons. The sample was peripheral blood. The receptors originated from a woman aged 60 to 75 with active or convalescent COVID-19. The CDR3 runs from the conserved cysteine through the conserved F or W. D genes are given only for firm matches. Clone size is given for some rows only: seen once, a few or many times, or a class if the clone is expanded.

NA	TRBV4-1	TRBJ1-2	TRBD1	TGCGCCAGCAGCCCCCGGGACAGGGGACAGTATGGCTACACCTTC	CASSPRDRGQYGYTF
NA	TRBV7-3	TRBJ1-1	NA	TGTGCCAGCAGCTTAGGGCCGGGAAATGAAGCTTTCTTT	CASSLGPGNEAFF
NA	TRBV9	TRBJ2-1	TRBD1	TGTGCCAGCACGCCTCCGGGACAGGGTTACAATGAGCAGTTCTTC	CASTPPGQGYNEQFF
few	TRBV27	TRBJ2-2	NA	TGTGCCAGCAGCTGGCAGGGCACCGGGGAGCTGTTTTTT	CASSWQGTGELFF
NA	TRBV9	TRBJ1-3	TRBD1	TGTGCCAGCAGCTCGTCCCGGGACAGGGCCGGAAACACCATATATTTT	CASSSSRDRAGNTIYF
NA	TRBV5-6	TRBJ1-2	NA	TGTGCCAGCAGCTTGAAGTTCGAGCTTGGTAACTATGGCTACACCTTC	CASSLKFELGNYGYTF
NA	TRBV5-1	TRBJ2-3	TRBD1	TGCGCCAGCAGCTTGACGGACAGGGCCACAGATACGCAGTATTTT	CASSLTDRATDTQYF
NA	TRBV27	TRBJ1-2	NA	TGTGCCAGCAGTTTGGAGGGGAACTATGGCTACACCTTC	CASSLEGNYGYTF
few	TRBV7-2	TRBJ1-6	TRBD1	TGTGCCAGCAGCTCCGGGACAGGGGTTTCACCCCTCCACTTT	CASSSGTGVSPLHF
NA	TRBV6-5	TRBJ2-1	NA	TGTGCCAGCAGCCCCGGGACTCTCTCCTACAATGAGCAGTTCTTC	CASSPGTLSYNEQFF
NA	TRBV7-9	TRBJ1-4	NA	TGTGCCAGCAGCTCCTCCCGCAGGTATAATGAAAAACTGTTTTTT	CASSSSRRYNEKLFF
NA	TRBV20-1	TRBJ1-1	NA	TGCAGTGCTAGTCTTGTGGTTGAGGACACTGAAGCTTTCTTT	CSASLVVEDTEAFF
NA	TRBV19	TRBJ2-5	TRBD2	TGTGCCAGTACCCCGACGGGGGGTGGGCAAGAGACCCAGTACTTC	CASTPTGGGQETQYF
NA	TRBV4-1	TRBJ1-4	TRBD1	TGCGCCAGCAGCCAACCGACAGGGGCTGAAAAACTGTTTTTT	CASSQPTGAEKLFF
NA	TRBV4-2	TRBJ2-3	TRBD2	TGTGCCAGCAGCTCACCCGGTGGGAGCGGGGGGTGGGTTACAGATACGCAGTATTTT	CASSSPGGSGGWVTDTQYF
NA	TRBV28	TRBJ1-2	NA	TGTGCCAGCAGTTTAGCAATTGCAGGGAATACCTTC	CASSLAIAGNTF
once	TRBV7-8	TRBJ1-2	TRBD1	TGTGCCAGCAGCAAAGGACAGGGGGCCTCTTATGGCTACACCTTC	CASSKGQGASYGYTF
once	TRBV5-1	TRBJ2-3	TRBD1	TGCGCCAGCAGCACGGGACAGTACGGCACAGATACGCAGTATTTT	CASSTGQYGTDTQYF
NA	TRBV5-5	TRBJ1-1	NA	TGTGCCAGCAGCTTGACCAGTCAAGTTACTGAAGCTTTCTTT	CASSLTSQVTEAFF
NA	TRBV7-8	TRBJ1-2	NA	TGTGCCAGCAGCCCACAGGGAAGTTACAATCCCTTATCTAACTATGGCTACACCTTC	CASSPQGSYNPLSNYGYTF
NA	TRBV2	TRBJ2-1	NA	TGTGCCAGCAGACAGCTAGCGTGGTCCAATGAGCAGTTCTTC	CASRQLAWSNEQFF
NA	TRBV12-2	TRBJ2-1	NA	TGTGCAAGTCGCGGAGGAGTGGACGGGGGATATTACAATGAGCAGTTCTTC	CASRGGVDGGYYNEQFF